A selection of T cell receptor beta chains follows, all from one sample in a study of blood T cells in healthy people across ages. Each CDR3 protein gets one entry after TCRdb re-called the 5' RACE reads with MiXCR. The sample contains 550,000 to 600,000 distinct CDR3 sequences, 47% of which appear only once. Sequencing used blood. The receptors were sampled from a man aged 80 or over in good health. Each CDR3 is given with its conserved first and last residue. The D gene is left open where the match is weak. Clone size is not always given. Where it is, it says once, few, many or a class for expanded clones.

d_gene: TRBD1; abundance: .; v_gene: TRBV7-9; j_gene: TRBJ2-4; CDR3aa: CASSSRQGEAKNIQYF; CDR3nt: TGTGCCAGCAGCTCGAGACAGGGTGAAGCCAAAAACATTCAGTACTTC
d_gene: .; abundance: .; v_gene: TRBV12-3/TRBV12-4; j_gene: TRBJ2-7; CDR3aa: CASSLATGASYEQYF; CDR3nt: TGTGCCAGCAGTTTAGCGACCGGGGCATCCTACGAGCAGTACTTC
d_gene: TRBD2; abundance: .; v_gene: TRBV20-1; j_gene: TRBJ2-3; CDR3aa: CSAPRAGGPSDTQYF; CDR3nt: TGCAGTGCACCTAGGGCGGGAGGGCCCTCAGATACGCAGTATTTT
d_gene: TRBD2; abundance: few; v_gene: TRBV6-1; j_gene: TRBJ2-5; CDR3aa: CATLAGGLDETQYF; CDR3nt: TGTGCCACCTTAGCGGGGGGGCTTGATGAGACCCAGTACTTC
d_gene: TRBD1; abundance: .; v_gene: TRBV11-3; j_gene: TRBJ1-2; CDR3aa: CASSAIGDRTTGYTF; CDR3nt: TGTGCCAGCAGCGCCATCGGGGACAGGACGACCGGCTACACCTTC
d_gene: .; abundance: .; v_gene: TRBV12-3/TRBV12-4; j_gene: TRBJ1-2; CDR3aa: CASRGVGQGYTF; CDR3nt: TGTGCCTCGCGTGGCGTGGGGCAGGGCTACACCTTC
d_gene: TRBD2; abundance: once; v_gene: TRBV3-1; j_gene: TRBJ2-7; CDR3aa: CASSQDRLAGVWYEQYF; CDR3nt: TGTGCCAGCAGCCAAGATCGTCTAGCGGGAGTCTGGTACGAGCAGTACTTC
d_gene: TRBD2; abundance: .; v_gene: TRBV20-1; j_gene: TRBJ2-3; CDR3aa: CSASRPPGLAGSTDTQYF; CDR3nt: TGCAGTGCTAGTCGACCCCCAGGACTAGCGGGTAGCACAGATACGCAGTATTTT
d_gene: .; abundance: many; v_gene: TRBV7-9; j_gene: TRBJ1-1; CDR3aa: CASSLWGSTEAFF; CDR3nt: TGTGCCAGCAGCTTATGGGGAAGCACTGAAGCTTTCTTT
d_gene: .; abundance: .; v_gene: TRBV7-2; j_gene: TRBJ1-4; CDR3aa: CASSFTGMDEKLFF; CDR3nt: TGTGCCAGCAGCTTTACAGGGATGGATGAAAAACTGTTTTTT
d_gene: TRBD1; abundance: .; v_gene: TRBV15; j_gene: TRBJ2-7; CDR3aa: CATSKTGIFSYEQYF; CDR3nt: TGTGCCACCAGCAAGACAGGGATCTTCTCCTACGAGCAGTACTTC
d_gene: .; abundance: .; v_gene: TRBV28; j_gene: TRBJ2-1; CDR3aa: CASSPIQGYHNEQFF; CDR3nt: TGTGCCAGCAGTCCCATCCAGGGTTACCACAATGAGCAGTTCTTC
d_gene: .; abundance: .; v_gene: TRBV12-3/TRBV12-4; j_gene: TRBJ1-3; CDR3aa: CASTQMSSGNTIYF; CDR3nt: TGTGCCAGCACCCAGATGAGCTCTGGAAACACCATATATTTT
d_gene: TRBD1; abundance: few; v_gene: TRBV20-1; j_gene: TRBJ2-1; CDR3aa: CSANTERTGRGNEQFF; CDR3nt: TGCAGTGCAAATACAGAAAGGACAGGGAGAGGGAATGAGCAGTTCTTC
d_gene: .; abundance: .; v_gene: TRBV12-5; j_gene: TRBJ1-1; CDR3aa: CASASAGAVGTEAFF; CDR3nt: TGTGCTAGTGCGTCGGCGGGGGCGGTAGGCACTGAAGCTTTCTTT
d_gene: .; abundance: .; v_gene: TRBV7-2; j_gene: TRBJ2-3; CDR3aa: CASSSFRRRTGTQYF; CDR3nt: TGTGCCAGCAGCTCCTTCCGGAGACGCACAGGTACGCAGTATTTT
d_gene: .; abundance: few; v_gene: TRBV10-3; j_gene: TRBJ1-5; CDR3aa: CAISESTGGVGGAQHF; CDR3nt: TGTGCCATCAGTGAGTCAACGGGGGGGGTCGGGGGAGCCCAGCATTTT
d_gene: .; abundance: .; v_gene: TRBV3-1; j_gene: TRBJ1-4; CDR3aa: CASSPPRQGPMATNEKLFF; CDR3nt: TGTGCCAGCAGCCCCCCGAGGCAGGGGCCTATGGCAACTAATGAAAAACTGTTTTTT
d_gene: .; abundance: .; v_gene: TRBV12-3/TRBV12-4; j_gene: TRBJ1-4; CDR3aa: CASRDSNEKLFF; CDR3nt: TGTGCCAGCAGGGACAGCAATGAAAAACTGTTTTTT
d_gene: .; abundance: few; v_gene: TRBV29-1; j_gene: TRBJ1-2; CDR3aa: CSVDGYTF; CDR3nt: TGCAGCGTTGACGGCTACACCTTC
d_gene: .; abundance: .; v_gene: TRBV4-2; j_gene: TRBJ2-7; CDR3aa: CASSRDIGNYEQYF; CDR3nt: TGTGCCAGCAGCCGGGACATAGGCAACTACGAGCAGTACTTC
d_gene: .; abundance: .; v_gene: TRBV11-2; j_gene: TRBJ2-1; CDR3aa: CASSPYRVREQFF; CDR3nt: TGTGCCAGCAGCCCGTACAGGGTGAGGGAGCAGTTCTTC
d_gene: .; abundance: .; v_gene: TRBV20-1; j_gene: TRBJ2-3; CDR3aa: CSIEVPSTDTQYF; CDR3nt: TGCAGTATTGAGGTCCCTAGCACAGATACGCAGTATTTT
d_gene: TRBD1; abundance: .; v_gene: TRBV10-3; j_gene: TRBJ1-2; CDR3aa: CAISKDRVYGYTF; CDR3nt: TGTGCCATCAGCAAGGACAGGGTTTATGGCTACACCTTC
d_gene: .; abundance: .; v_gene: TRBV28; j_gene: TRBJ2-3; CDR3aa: CALRGIFPDTQYF; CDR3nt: TGTGCTCTCCGGGGGATTTTCCCAGATACGCAGTATTTT
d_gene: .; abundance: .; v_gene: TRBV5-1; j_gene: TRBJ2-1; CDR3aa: CASSLVGQGIYDEQFF; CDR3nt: TGCGCCAGCAGCTTGGTCGGCCAGGGGATATACGATGAGCAGTTCTTC
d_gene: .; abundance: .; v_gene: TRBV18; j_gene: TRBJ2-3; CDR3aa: CASSPSGQGPDTQYF; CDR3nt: TGTGCCAGCTCACCGTCTGGGCAGGGCCCAGATACGCAGTATTTT
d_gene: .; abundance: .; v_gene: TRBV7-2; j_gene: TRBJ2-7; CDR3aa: CASSLAWQDGEQYF; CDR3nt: TGTGCCAGCAGCTTAGCGTGGCAGGACGGCGAGCAGTACTTC
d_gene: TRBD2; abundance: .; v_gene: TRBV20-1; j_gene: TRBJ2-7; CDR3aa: CSARTSGYEQYF; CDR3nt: TGCAGTGCTAGGACTAGCGGTTACGAGCAGTACTTC
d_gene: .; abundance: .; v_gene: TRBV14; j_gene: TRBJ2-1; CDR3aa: CASSHDGEYYNEQFF; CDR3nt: TGTGCCAGCAGCCATGACGGGGAATACTACAATGAGCAGTTCTTC
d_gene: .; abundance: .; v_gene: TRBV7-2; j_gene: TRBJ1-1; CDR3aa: CASSSLAGNTEAFF; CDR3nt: TGTGCCAGCAGCTCGCTGGCGGGGAACACTGAAGCTTTCTTT
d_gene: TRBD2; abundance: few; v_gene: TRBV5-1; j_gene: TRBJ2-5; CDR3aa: CASSLEDSGGQETQYF; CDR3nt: TGCGCCAGCAGCTTGGAGGATAGCGGGGGACAAGAGACCCAGTACTTC
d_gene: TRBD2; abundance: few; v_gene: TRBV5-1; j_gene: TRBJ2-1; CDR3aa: CASSLERGDNEQFF; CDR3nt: TGCGCCAGCAGCTTGGAGCGGGGGGACAATGAGCAGTTCTTC
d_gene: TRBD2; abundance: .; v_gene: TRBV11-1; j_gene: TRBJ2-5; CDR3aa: CASSLPGTSGRETQYF; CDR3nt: TGTGCCAGTAGCCTCCCTGGGACTAGCGGGAGAGAGACCCAGTACTTC
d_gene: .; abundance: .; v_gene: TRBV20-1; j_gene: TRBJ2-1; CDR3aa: CSARPSGSYNEQFF; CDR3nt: TGCAGTGCTAGGCCGTCAGGGTCCTACAATGAGCAGTTCTTC
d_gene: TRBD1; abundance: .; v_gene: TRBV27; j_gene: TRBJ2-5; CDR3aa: CASRPGGARQETQYF; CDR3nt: TGTGCCAGCAGACCAGGGGGCGCGCGACAAGAGACCCAGTACTTC
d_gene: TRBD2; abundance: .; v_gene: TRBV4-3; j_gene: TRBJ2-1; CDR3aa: CASSQDLAGALNEQFF; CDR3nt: TGCGCCAGCAGCCAAGACTTAGCGGGAGCACTCAATGAGCAGTTCTTC
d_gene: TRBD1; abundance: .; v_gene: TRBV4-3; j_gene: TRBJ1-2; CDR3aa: CASSQIRDRDYGYTF; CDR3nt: TGCGCCAGCAGCCAAATTCGGGACAGAGATTATGGCTACACCTTC
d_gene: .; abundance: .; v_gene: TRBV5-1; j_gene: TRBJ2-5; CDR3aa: CASSLASGSQETQYF; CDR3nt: TGCGCCAGCAGCTTGGCCTCGGGTTCGCAAGAGACCCAGTACTTC
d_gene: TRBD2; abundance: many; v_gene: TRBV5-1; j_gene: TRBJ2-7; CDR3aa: CASSLDGTSVYEQYF; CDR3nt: TGCGCCAGCAGCTTGGACGGGACTAGCGTCTACGAGCAGTACTTC
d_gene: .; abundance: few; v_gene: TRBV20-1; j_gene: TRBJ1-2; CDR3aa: CSVTNYGYTF; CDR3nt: TGCAGTGTTACGAACTATGGCTACACCTTC
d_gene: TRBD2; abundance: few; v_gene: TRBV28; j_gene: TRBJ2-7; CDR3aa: CASSNPSGGSSYEQYF; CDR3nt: TGTGCCAGCAGTAATCCTAGCGGAGGGAGCTCCTACGAGCAGTACTTC
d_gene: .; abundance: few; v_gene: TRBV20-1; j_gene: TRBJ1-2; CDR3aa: CSARGQGRLSYGYTF; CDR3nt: TGCAGTGCTAGAGGCCAGGGGCGCCTGAGCTATGGCTACACCTTC
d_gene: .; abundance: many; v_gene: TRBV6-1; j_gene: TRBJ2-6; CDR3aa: CASSQSTGLEGANVLTF; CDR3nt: TGTGCCAGCAGTCAATCTACAGGGTTGGAGGGGGCCAACGTCCTGACTTTC
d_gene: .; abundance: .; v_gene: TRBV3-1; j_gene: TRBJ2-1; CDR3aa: CASSQDTAWGEQFF; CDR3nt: TGTGCCAGCAGCCAAGATACAGCGTGGGGTGAGCAGTTCTTC
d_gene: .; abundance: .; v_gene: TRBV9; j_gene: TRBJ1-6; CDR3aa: CASSAGGDSSYNSPLHF; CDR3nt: TGTGCCAGCAGCGCCGGGGGAGACAGCTCCTATAATTCACCCCTCCACTTT
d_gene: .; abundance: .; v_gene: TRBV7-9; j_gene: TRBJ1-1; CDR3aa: CASSFRRVGGTEAFF; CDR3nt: TGTGCCAGCAGCTTCCGGAGAGTCGGTGGAACTGAAGCTTTCTTT
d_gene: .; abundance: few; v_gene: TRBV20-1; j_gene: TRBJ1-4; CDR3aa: CSARDWGTEGQGKLFF; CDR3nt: TGCAGTGCTAGAGATTGGGGGACGGAGGGGCAAGGAAAACTGTTTTTT
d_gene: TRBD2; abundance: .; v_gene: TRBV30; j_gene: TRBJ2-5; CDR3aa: CAWSGPFGTSETQYF; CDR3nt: TGTGCCTGGAGTGGACCCTTCGGGACTAGCGAGACCCAGTACTTC
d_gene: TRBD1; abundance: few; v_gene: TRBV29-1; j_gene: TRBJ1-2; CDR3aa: CSVEGQPGGRGYTF; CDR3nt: TGCAGCGTTGAAGGTCAGCCAGGGGGTCGTGGCTACACCTTC
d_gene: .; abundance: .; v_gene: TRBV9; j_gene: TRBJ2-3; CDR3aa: CASSGRLEATDTQYF; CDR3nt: TGTGCCAGCAGCGGCAGACTAGAGGCCACAGATACGCAGTATTTT
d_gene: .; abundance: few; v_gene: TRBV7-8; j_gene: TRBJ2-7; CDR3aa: CASSLAGQWAEQYF; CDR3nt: TGTGCCAGCAGCTTAGCCGGCCAATGGGCCGAGCAGTACTTC
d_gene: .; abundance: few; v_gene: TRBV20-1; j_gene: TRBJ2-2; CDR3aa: CSAKWGTLNTGELFF; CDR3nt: TGCAGTGCTAAGTGGGGGACTTTGAACACCGGGGAGCTGTTTTTT
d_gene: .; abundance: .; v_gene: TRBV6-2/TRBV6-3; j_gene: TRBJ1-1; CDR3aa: CASSYSVATSNTEAFF; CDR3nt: TGTGCCAGCAGTTACTCGGTAGCGACCAGTAACACTGAAGCTTTCTTT
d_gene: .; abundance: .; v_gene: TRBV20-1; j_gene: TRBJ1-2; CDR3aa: CSAPERLGARGYTF; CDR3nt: TGCAGTGCCCCAGAGCGGTTAGGGGCGAGGGGCTACACCTTC
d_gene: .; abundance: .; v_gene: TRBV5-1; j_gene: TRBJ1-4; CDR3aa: CASSVQVNEKLFF; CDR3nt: TGCGCCAGCAGCGTGCAGGTGAATGAAAAACTGTTTTTT
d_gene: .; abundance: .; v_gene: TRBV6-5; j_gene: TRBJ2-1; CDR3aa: CASSYQGRGADNEQFF; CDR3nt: TGTGCCAGCAGTTATCAGGGAAGGGGGGCCGACAATGAGCAGTTCTTC
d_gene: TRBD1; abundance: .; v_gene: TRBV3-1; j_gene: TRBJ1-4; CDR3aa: CASSRPGQPNEKLFF; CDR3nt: TGTGCCAGCAGCCGACCGGGACAGCCAAATGAAAAACTGTTTTTT
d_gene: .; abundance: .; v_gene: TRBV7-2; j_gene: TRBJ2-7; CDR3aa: CASSLDLLEQYF; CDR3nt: TGTGCCAGCAGCTTGGACCTCCTCGAGCAGTACTTC